This passage covers 2 T cell receptor beta chains from one sample sequenced in a study of blood T cell repertoires in COVID-19. Profiled with immunoSEQ multiplex PCR; TCRdb holds only in-frame clones, not every one. Counted here are some 240,000 clones, 84% occurring once; the ten biggest clones make up about 1.5%. Sequencing was carried out using peripheral blood. The origin of the receptors is a woman in her forties who had recovered from COVID-19.

This chain uses TRBV5-6 with TRBJ1-2, with a tentative D call TRBD1 (5 bases). The CDR3 covers 15 residues. Trimming cost V 6 bases and J 2 bases, with 17 bases left between them. In germline, CDR1 is SGHDT, CDR2 YYEEEE. The CDR3 DNA sequence: TGTGCCAGCACGGGGACTCTCAGGGCGAACTATGGCTACACCTTC. Translated, it gives CASTGTLRANYGYTF.

The gene calls are TRBV30 and TRBJ2-6, with a possible D match to TRBD1 (7 bases). This CDR3 contains 17 residues. Germline V gives CDR1 GTSNPN, CDR2 SVGIG (reference sequence). The V end was cut by 4 bases, the J end by 0 bases, with 16 bases between. CDR3 region: CAWKFSRGDSGANVLTF. The CDR3 region has the DNA TGTGCCTGGAAGTTCAGCAGGGGGGACTCTGGGGCCAACGTCCTGACTTTC.